This is a list of T cell receptor beta chains from one sample in a study of blood T cell repertoires in COVID-19. TCRdb keeps only in-frame clones here, not all; method: immunoSEQ multiplex PCR. The table has about 170,000 clones, around nine tenths seen once. Sequenced material: peripheral blood. These receptors all come from a man aged 55 to 70 with COVID-19, enrolled during active disease. Each CDR3 is given with its conserved first and last residue. A D gene is named only where the DNA matches it firmly. Not every row has a clone size; where given, it reads once, few, many or a size class.

TGTGCCAGCAGCTTAGTTGGTGGCGGGGCGACAGATACGCAGTATTTT,CASSLVGGGATDTQYF,few,NA,TRBJ2-3,TRBV11-2
TGTGCCTGGTTGCCCCTGACAGGAGGCTATGGCTACACCTTC,CAWLPLTGGYGYTF,once,NA,TRBJ1-2,TRBV30
TGTGCCAGCAAACCGGGGGGACCTAATCAGCCCCAGCATTTT,CASKPGGPNQPQHF,once,NA,TRBJ1-5,TRBV2
TGTGCCTGGAAAGGGACAGGATTGTTGGCTGAAAAACTGTTTTTT,CAWKGTGLLAEKLFF,NA,TRBD1,TRBJ1-4,TRBV30
TGTGCCATCAGTGACCCTAGCGGGGGCTCACAAGAGACCCAGTACTTC,CAISDPSGGSQETQYF,NA,TRBD2,TRBJ2-5,TRBV10-3
TGTGCCAGCAGCGATGGACAGACCTATAATTCACCCCTCCACTTT,CASSDGQTYNSPLHF,NA,NA,TRBJ1-6,TRBV5-6
TGTGCCAGCAGCACCCAACCGGACAGGGTGAATTCACCCCTCCACTTT,CASSTQPDRVNSPLHF,NA,NA,TRBJ1-6,TRBV21-1
TGTGCCAGCACCTTAGGCAGGTCGACCTACAATGAGCAGTTCTTC,CASTLGRSTYNEQFF,NA,NA,TRBJ2-1,TRBV7-9
TGTGCCAGCTCACCCTCTAGCGTAGATACGCAGTATTTT,CASSPSSVDTQYF,NA,NA,TRBJ2-3,TRBV18
TGTGCCAGCAGTTCGGCAGGGGGTGGCTACACCTTC,CASSSAGGGYTF,NA,TRBD1,TRBJ1-2,TRBV25-1
TGTGCCAGCAACCGGGACAGGGGGGACGGCTACACCTTC,CASNRDRGDGYTF,NA,TRBD1,TRBJ1-2,TRBV5-6
TGTGCCAGCAGTTACTCCCGGACAGGTAATCAGCCCCAGCATTTT,CASSYSRTGNQPQHF,NA,TRBD1,TRBJ1-5,TRBV6-5
TGTGCCAGCAGCTTAAGCGGCGCAGATACGCAGTATTTT,CASSLSGADTQYF,once,NA,TRBJ2-3,TRBV7-3